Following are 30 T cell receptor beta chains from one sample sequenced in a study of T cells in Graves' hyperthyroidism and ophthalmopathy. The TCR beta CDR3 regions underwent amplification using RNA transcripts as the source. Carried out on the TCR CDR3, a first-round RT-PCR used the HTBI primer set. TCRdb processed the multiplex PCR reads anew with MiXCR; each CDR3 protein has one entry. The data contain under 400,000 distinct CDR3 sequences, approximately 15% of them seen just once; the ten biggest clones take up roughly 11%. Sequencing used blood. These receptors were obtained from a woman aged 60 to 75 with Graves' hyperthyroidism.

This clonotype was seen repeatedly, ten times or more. The CDR3 reads CASSSSDRGYADTQYF. CDR3 in DNA: TGTGCCAGCAGCTCGTCGGACAGGGGATACGCAGATACGCAGTATTTT. The chain combines TRBV5-6 with TRBJ2-3; TRBD1 agrees at 9 bases. Germline V CDR1 and CDR2: SGHDT, YYEEEE. The CDR3 runs 16 residues. Trimming took 3 bases from V and 4 from J; bases not matched to a gene: 9.

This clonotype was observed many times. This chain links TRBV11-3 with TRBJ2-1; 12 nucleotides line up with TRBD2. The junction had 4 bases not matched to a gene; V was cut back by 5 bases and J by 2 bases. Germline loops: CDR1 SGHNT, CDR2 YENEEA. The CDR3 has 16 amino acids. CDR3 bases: TGTGCCAGCAGCCCTCGGACTAGCGGGACCTACAATGAGCAGTTCTTC. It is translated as CASSPRTSGTYNEQFF.

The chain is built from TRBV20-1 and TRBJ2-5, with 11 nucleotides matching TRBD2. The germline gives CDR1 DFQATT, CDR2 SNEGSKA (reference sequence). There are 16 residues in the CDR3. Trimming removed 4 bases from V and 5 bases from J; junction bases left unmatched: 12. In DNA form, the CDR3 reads TGCAGTGCTACCCGACTAGCGGGATCTATTATGGAGACCCAGTACTTC. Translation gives CSATRLAGSIMETQYF.

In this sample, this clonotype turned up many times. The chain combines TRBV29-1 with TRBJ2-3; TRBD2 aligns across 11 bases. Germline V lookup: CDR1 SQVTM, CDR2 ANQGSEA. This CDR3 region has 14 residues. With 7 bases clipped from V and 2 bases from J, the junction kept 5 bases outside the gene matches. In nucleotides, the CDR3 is TGCAGCGCCGGGACTAGCGGTAACACAGATACGCAGTATTTT. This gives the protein CSAGTSGNTDTQYF.

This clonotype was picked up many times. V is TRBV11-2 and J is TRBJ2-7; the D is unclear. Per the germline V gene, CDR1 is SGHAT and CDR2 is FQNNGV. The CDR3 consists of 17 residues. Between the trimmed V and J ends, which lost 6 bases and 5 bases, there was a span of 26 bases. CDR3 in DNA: TGTGCCAGCAGGAGCGTGAGGTCCGCAGAAGGCCTGAACGAGCAGTACTTC. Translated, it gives CASRSVRSAEGLNEQYF. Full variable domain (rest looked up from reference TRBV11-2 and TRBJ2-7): EAGVAQSPRYKIIEKRQSVAFWCNPISGHATLYWYQQILGQGPKLLIQFQNNGVVDDSQLPKDRFSAERLKGVDSTLKIQPAKLEDSAVYLCASRSVRSAEGLNEQYFGPGTRLTVT.

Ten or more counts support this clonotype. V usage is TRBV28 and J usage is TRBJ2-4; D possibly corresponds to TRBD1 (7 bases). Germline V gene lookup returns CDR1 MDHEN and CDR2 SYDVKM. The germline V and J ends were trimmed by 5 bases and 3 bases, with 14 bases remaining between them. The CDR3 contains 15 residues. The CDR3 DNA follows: TGTGCCAGCAGTGCGGGACAGATATTCAAAAACATTCAGTACTTC. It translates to CASSAGQIFKNIQYF. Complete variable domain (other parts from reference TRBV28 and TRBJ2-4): DVKVTQSSRYLVKRTGEKVFLECVQDMDHENMFWYRQDPGLGLRLIYFSYDVKMKEKGDIPEGYSVSREKKERFSLILESASTNQTSMYLCASSAGQIFKNIQYFGAGTRLSVL.

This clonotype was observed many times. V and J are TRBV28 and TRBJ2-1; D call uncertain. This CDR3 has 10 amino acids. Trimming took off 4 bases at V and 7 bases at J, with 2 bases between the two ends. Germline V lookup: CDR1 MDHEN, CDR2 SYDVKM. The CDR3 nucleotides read TGTGCCAGCAGTTCAAATGAGCAGTTCTTC. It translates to CASSSNEQFF.

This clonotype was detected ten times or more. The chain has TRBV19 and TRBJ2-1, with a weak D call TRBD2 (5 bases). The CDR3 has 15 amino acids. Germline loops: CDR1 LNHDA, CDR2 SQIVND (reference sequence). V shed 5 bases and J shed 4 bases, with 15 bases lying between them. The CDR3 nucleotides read TGTGCCAGTAGTGCTCGCCTAGCCGGGTACAATGAGCAGTTCTTC. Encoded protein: CASSARLAGYNEQFF.

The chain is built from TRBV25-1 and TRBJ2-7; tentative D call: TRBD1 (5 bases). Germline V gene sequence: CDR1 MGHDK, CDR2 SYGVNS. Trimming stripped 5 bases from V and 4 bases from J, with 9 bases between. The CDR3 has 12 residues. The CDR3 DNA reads TGTGCCAGCAGTATACAGGCTTACGAGCAGTACTTC. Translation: CASSIQAYEQYF.

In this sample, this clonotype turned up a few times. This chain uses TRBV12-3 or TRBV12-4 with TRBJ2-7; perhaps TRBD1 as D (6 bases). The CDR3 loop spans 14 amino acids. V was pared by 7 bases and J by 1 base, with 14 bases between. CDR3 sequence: CASTQSGDSYEQYF. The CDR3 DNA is TGTGCCAGCACCCAATCAGGGGATTCCTACGAGCAGTACTTC.

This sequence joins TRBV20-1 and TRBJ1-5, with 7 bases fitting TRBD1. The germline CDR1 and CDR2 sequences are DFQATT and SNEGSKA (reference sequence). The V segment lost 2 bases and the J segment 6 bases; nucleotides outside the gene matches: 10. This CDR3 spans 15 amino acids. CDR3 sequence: CSARPSGGWGQPQHF. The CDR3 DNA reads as TGCAGTGCTAGACCCTCAGGGGGGTGGGGTCAGCCCCAGCATTTT.

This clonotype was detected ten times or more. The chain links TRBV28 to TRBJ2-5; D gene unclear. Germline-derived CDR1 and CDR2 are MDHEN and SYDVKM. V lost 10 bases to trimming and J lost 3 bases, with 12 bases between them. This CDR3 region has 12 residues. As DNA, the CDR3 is TGTGCCACCCTCGGGCAGAAAGAGACCCAGTACTTC. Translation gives CATLGQKETQYF.

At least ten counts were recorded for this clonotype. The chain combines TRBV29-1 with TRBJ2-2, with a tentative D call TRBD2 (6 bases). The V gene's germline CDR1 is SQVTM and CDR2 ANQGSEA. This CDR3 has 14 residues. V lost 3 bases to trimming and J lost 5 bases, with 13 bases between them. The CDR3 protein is CSVDPGLTTGELFF. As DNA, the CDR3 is TGCAGCGTTGACCCGGGACTCACGACCGGGGAGCTGTTTTTT.

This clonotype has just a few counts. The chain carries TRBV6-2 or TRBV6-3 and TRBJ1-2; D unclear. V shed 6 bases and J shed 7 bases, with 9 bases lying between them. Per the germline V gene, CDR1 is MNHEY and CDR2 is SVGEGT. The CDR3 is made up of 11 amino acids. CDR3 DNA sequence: TGTGCCAGCAGCCCAGACTCTGGCTACACCTTC. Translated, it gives CASSPDSGYTF.

CDR3 loop: CASSPAQSTGELFF. The CDR3 bases are TGTGCCAGCTCACCGGCGCAGAGCACCGGGGAGCTGTTTTTT. This rearrangement joins TRBV18 to TRBJ2-2; D not certain. Trimming stripped 3 bases from V and 4 bases from J, with 9 bases between. In germline, CDR1 is KGHSH, CDR2 LQKENI. The CDR3 consists of 14 residues. Drawing the rest from reference TRBV18 and TRBJ2-2, the complete variable domain is NAGVMQNPRHLVRRRGQEARLRCSPMKGHSHVYWYRQLPEEGLKFMVYLQKENIIDESGMPKERFSAEFPKEGPSILRIQQVVRGDSAAYFCASSPAQSTGELFFGEGSRLTVL.

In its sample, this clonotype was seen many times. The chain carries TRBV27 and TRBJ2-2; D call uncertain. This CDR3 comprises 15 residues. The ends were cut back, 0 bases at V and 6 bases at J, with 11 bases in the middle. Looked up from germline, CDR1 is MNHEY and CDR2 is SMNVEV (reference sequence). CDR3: CASSLSKASAGELFF. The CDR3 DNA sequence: TGTGCCAGCAGTTTATCCAAGGCTAGTGCCGGGGAGCTGTTTTTT.

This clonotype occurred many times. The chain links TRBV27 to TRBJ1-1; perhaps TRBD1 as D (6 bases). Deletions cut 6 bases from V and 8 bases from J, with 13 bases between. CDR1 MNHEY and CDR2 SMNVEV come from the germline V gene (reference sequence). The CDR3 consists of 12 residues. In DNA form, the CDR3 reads TGTGCCAGCAGCCAGGTGCAGGGGGAAGCTTTCTTT. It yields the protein CASSQVQGEAFF.

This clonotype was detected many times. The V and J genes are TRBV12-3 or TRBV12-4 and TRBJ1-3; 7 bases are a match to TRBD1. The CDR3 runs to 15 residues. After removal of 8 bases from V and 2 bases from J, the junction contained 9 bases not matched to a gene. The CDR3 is CASQDRVGAGNTIYF. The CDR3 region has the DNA TGTGCCAGCCAAGACAGGGTCGGGGCTGGAAACACCATATATTTT.

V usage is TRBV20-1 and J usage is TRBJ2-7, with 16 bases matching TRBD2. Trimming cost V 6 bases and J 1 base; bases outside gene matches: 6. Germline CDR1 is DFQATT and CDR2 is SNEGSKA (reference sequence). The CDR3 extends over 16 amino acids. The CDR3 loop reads CSAQLGLAGGSYEQYF. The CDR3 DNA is TGCAGTGCCCAACTGGGACTAGCGGGAGGGTCCTACGAGCAGTACTTC.

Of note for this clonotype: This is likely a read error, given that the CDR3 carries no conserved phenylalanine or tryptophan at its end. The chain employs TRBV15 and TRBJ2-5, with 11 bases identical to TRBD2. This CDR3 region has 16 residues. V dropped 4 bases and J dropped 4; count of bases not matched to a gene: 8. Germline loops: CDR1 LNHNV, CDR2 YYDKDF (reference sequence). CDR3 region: CATSIGTSGRRETQYS. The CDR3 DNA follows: TGTGCCACCAGCATTGGAACTAGCGGGAGAAGAGAGACCCAGTACTCC.

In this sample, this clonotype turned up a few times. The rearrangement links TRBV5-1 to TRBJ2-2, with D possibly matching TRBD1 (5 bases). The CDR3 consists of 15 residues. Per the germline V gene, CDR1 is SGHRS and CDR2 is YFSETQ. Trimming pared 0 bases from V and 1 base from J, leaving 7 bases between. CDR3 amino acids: CASSLERGNTGELFF. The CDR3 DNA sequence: TGCGCCAGCAGCTTGGAAAGGGGGAACACCGGGGAGCTGTTTTTT.

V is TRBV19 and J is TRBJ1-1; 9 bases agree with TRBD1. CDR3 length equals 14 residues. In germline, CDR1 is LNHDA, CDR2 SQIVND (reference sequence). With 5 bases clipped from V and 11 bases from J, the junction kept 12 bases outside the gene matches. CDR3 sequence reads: CASSRDRDRLFAFF. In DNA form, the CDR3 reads TGTGCCAGTAGTCGGGACAGGGATCGGCTGTTTGCTTTCTTT.

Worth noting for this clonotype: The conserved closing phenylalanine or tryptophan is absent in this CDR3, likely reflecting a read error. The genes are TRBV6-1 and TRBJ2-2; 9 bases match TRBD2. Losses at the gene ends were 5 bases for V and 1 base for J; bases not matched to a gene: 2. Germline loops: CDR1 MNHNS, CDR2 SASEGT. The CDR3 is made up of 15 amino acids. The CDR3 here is CASSQTSGNTGELFS. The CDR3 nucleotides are TGTGCCAGCAGTCAGACTAGCGGGAACACCGGGGAGCTGTTTTCT.

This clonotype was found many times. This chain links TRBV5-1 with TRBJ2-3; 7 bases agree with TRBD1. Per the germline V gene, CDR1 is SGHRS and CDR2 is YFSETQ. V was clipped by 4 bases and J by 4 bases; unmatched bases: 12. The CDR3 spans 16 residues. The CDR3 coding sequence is TGCGCCAGCAGCAGAGACAGGGCCTCTAGGTCAGATACGCAGTATTTT. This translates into CASSRDRASRSDTQYF.

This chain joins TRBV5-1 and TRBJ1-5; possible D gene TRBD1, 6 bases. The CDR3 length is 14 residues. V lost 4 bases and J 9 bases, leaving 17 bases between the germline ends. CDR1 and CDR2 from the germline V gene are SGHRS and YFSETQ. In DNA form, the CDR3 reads TGCGCCAGCAGCCCGCAACAGGGAGATCCGCCCCAGCATTTT. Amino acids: CASSPQQGDPPQHF. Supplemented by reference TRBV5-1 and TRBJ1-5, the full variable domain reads KAGVTQTPRYLIKTRGQQVTLSCSPISGHRSVSWYQQTPGQGLQFLFEYFSETQRNKGNFPGRFSGRQFSNSRSEMNVSTLELGDSALYLCASSPQQGDPPQHFGDGTRLSIL.

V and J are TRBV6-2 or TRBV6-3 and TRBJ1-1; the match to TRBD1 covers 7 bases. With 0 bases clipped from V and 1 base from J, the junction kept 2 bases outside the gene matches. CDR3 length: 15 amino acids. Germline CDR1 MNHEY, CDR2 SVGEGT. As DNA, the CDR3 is TGTGCCAGCAGTTACTCTCACAGGGGGAACACTGAAGCTTTCTTT. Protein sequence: CASSYSHRGNTEAFF.

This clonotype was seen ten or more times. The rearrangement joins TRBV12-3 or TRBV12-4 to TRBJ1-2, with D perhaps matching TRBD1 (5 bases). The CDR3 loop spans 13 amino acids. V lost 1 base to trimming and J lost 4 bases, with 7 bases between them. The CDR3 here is CASSLDRGYGYTF. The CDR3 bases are TGTGCCAGCAGTTTAGATAGGGGCTATGGCTACACCTTC.

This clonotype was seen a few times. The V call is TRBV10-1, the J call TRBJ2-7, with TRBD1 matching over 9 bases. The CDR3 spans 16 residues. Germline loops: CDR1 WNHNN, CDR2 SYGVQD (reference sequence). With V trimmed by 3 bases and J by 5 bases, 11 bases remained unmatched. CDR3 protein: CASSDPSRTGVHEQYF. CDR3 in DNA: TGCGCCAGCAGTGACCCGAGCAGGACAGGGGTACACGAGCAGTACTTC.

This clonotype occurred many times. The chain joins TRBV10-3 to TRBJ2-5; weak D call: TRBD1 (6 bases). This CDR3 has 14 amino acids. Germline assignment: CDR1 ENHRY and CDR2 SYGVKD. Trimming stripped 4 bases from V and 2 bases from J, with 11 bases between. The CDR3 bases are TGTGCCATCAGTGCCGGGACACAGCAAGAGACCCAGTACTTC. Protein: CAISAGTQQETQYF.

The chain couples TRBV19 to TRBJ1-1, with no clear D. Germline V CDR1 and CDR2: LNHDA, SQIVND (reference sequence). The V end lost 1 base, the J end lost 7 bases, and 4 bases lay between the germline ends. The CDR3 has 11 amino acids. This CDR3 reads CASSIAGEAFF. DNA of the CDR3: TGTGCCAGTAGTATAGCGGGTGAAGCTTTCTTT.